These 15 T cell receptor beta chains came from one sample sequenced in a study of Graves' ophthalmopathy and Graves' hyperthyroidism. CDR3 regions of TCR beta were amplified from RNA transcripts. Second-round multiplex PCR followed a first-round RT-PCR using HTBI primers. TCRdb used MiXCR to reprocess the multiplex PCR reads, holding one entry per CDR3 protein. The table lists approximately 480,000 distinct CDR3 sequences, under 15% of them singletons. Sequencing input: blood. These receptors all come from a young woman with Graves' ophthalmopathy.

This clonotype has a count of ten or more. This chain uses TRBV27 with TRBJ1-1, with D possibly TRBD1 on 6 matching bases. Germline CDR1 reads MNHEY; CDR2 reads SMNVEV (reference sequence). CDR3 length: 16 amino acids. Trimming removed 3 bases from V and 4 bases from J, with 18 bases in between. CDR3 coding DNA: TGTGCCAGCAGTTTGTCCTGGGGGGGGGCTGGCACTGAAGCTTTCTTT. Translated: CASSLSWGGAGTEAFF.

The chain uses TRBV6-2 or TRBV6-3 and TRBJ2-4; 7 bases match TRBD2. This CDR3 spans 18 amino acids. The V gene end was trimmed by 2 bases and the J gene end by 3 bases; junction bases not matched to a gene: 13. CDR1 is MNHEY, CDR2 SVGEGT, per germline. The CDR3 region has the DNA TGTGCCAGCAGTTACGGTAGGGGCCGGGACTATGTCAAAAACATTCAGTACTTC. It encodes CASSYGRGRDYVKNIQYF.

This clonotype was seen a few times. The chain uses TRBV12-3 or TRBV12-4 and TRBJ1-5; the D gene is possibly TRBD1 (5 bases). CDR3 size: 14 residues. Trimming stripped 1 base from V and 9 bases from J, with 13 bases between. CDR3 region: CASSLGPRGSPQHF. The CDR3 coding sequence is TGTGCCAGCAGTTTAGGACCCCGGGGGTCGCCCCAGCATTTT.

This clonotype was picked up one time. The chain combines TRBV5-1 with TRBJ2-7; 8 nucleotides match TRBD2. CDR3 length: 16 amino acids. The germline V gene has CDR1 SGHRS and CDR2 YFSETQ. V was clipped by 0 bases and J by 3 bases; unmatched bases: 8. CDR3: CASSLAGLARIYEQYF. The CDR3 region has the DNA TGCGCCAGCAGCTTGGCCGGACTAGCAAGGATCTACGAGCAGTACTTC.

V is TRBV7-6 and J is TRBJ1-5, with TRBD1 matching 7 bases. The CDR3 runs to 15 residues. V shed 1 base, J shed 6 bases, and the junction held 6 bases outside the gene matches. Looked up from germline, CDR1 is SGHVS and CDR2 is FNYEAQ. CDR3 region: CASSLDQGGGQPQHF. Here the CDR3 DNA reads TGTGCCAGCAGCTTAGATCAGGGGGGGGGTCAGCCCCAGCATTTT.

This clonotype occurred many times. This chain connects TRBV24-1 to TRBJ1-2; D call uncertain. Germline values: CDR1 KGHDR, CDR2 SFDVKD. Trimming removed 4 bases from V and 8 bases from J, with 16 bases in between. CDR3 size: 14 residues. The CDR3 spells CATSDPGRAGGYTF. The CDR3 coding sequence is TGTGCCACCAGTGACCCTGGAAGGGCGGGAGGCTACACCTTC.

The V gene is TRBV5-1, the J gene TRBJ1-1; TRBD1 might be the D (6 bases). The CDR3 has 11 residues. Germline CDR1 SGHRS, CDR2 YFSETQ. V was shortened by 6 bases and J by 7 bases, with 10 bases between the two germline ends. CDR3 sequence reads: CASKGEIEAFF. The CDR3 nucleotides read TGCGCCAGCAAGGGGGAAATTGAAGCTTTCTTT.

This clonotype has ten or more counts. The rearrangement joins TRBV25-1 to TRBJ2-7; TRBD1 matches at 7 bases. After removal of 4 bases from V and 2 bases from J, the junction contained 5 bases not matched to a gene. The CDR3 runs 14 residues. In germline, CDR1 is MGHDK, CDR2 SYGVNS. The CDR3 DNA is TGTGCCAGCAGTGCGACAGGGTGGCCCTACGAGCAGTACTTC. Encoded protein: CASSATGWPYEQYF.

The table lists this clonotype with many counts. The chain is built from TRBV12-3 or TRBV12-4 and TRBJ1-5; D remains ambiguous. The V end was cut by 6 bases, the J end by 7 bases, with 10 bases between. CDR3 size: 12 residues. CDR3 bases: TGTGCCAGCAGCCCCAATGGACAGCCCCAGCATTTT. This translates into CASSPNGQPQHF.

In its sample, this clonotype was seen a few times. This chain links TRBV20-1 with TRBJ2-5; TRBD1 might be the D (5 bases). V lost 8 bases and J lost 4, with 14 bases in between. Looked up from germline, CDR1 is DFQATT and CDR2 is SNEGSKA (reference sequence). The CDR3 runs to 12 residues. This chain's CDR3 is CSKQEDTETQYF. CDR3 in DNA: TGCAGTAAACAGGAAGACACAGAGACCCAGTACTTC.

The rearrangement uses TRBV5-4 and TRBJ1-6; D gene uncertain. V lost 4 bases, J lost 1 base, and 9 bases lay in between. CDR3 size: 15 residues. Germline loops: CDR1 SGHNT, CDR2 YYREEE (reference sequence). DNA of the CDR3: TGTGCCAGCAGCCGCACCGGTTCCTATAATTCACCCCTCCACTTT. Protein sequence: CASSRTGSYNSPLHF. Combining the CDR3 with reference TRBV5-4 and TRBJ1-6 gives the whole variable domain ETGVTQSPTHLIKTRGQQVTLRCSSQSGHNTVSWYQQALGQGPQFIFQYYREEENGRGNFPPRFSGLQFPNYSSELNVNALELDDSALYLCASSRTGSYNSPLHFGNGTRLTVT.

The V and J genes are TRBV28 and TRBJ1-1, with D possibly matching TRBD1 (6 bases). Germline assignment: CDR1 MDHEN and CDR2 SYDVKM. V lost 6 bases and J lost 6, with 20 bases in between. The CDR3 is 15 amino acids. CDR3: CASRSPPAGAPEAFF. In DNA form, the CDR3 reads TGTGCCAGCAGGAGTCCCCCTGCAGGGGCCCCTGAAGCTTTCTTT.

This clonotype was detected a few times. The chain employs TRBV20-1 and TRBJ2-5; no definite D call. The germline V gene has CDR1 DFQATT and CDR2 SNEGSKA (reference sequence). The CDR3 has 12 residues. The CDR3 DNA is TGCAGCCTCGTCTATTTGCAAGAGACCCAGTACTTC. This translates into CSLVYLQETQYF.

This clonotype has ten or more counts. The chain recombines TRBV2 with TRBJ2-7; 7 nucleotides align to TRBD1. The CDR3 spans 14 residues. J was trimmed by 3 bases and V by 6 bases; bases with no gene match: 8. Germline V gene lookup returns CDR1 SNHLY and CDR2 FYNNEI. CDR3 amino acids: CASSVQGGHYEQYF. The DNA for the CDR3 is TGTGCCAGCAGCGTACAAGGGGGCCACTACGAGCAGTACTTC. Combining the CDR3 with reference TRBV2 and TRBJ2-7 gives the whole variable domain EPEVTQTPSHQVTQMGQEVILRCVPISNHLYFYWYRQILGQKVEFLVSFYNNEISEKSEIFDDQFSVERPDGSNFTLKIRSTKLEDSAMYFCASSVQGGHYEQYFGPGTRLTVT.

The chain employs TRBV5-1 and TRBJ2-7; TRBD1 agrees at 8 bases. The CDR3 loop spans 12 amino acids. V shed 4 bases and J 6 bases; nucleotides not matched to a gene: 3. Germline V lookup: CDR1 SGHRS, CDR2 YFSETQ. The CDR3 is CASSVGQAEQYF. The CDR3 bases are TGCGCCAGCAGCGTGGGACAGGCCGAGCAGTACTTC.